The TCR beta chain under discussion was sequenced for a study of blood T cell repertoires in COVID-19. Study-wide context: There were acute and convalescent COVID-19 samples, and they came from the United States, Italy and Spain. The cDNA or gDNA used as material had been derived from T cells, B-cell-depleted T cells, or PBMCs.

As originally analysed: Researchers report that nucleated cell counts were estimated from reference gene primer amplification. Here immunoSEQ multiplex PCR was the method, and the copy in TCRdb shows in-frame clones only, minus some. The V and J calls and clone size come from that table; D and trimming were worked out from the DNA. The sample lists some 110,000 clones, approximately 80% occurring once. The V end lost 10 bases, the J end lost 10 bases, and 17 bases lay between the germline ends. Germline V lookup: CDR1 MGHDK, CDR2 SYGVNS. CDR3 length: 13 amino acids. In its sample, this clone was seen a few times.

The source is a man in his sixties or seventies with acute or convalescent COVID-19. Sample: peripheral blood. The V and J genes are TRBV25-1 and TRBJ1-6; D is perhaps TRBD1 (5 bases). The CDR3 sequence is CATTPPEGSPLHF. DNA for the CDR3: TGTGCCACCACCCCCCCGGAGGGGTCACCCCTCCACTTT.